Below, 10 T cell receptor beta chains from the same sample are listed, as sequenced in a study of blood T cell repertoires in COVID-19. Clones were sequenced by immunoSEQ multiplex PCR, and TCRdb holds only the in-frame ones, with some missing. The table lists fewer than 95,000 clones, 74% of them singletons. The sequenced sample consisted of peripheral blood. Receptor source: an older man with COVID-19, enrolled during active disease.

The chain links TRBV5-4 to TRBJ2-7, with TRBD2 matching over 13 bases. With 3 bases clipped from V and 4 bases from J, the junction kept 4 bases outside the gene matches. The CDR3 is 15 amino acids. Germline V CDR1 and CDR2: SGHNT, YYREEE (reference sequence). CDR3 loop: CASSSRTSGSYEQYF. The DNA for the CDR3 is TGTGCCAGCAGCTCCCGGACTAGCGGGAGTTACGAGCAGTACTTC.

This chain connects TRBV7-2 to TRBJ1-4, with a weak D call TRBD1 (6 bases). Trimming removed 4 bases from V and 7 bases from J, with 10 bases in between. The CDR3 contains 13 residues. Per the germline V gene, CDR1 is SGHTA and CDR2 is FQGNSA. CDR3 sequence reads: CASSSGTSEKLFF. The CDR3 DNA is TGTGCCAGCAGCTCCGGGACAAGTGAAAAACTGTTTTTT.

The chain uses TRBV9 and TRBJ2-1, with 8 bases that match TRBD1. The CDR3 spans 16 residues. Germline assignment: CDR1 SGDLS and CDR2 YYNGEE. The V segment lost 0 bases and the J segment 3 bases; nucleotides outside the gene matches: 5. The CDR3 sequence is CASSVGDRGGYNEQFF. In nucleotides, the CDR3 is TGTGCCAGCAGCGTAGGTGACAGGGGAGGCTACAATGAGCAGTTCTTC.

This clone was seen at least ten times. CDR3 region: CASSQTVREQYF. For the CDR3, the DNA is TGTGCCAGCAGCCAAACTGTTCGCGAGCAGTACTTC. The chain combines TRBV4-2 with TRBJ2-7; D is ambiguous. This CDR3 is 12 amino acids long. Germline-derived CDR1 and CDR2 are LGHNA and YNFKEQ. V dropped 2 bases and J dropped 6 bases, with 8 bases sitting between them.

The chain has TRBV7-2 and TRBJ1-2, with TRBD1 identical over 9 bases. Trimming removed 5 bases from V and 5 bases from J; junction bases left unmatched: 3. This CDR3 spans 13 amino acids. Germline CDR1 reads SGHTA; CDR2 reads FQGNSA. The CDR3 loop reads CASSRGQGYGYTF. CDR3 DNA sequence: TGTGCCAGCAGCCGTGGACAGGGGTATGGCTACACCTTC.

This clone has just a few counts. This chain connects TRBV24-1 to TRBJ2-1; 11 bases are a match to TRBD2. Germline-derived CDR1 and CDR2 are KGHDR and SFDVKD. V lost 9 bases, J lost 5 bases, and 8 bases stayed unmatched. The CDR3 contains 15 residues. The CDR3 region is CATGSTSGSDNEQFF. Written as DNA, the CDR3 is TGTGCCACCGGATCAACTAGCGGGAGCGACAATGAGCAGTTCTTC.

This clone was seen once. The chain recombines TRBV11-2 with TRBJ2-3, with TRBD2 identical over 8 bases. CDR3 size: 14 residues. V shed 11 bases, J shed 3 bases, and the junction held 10 bases outside the gene matches. CDR1 is SGHAT, CDR2 FQNNGV, per germline. This chain's CDR3 is CASRSSGSTDTQYF. CDR3 nucleotide sequence: TGTGCCTCTCGATCCAGCGGGAGTACAGATACGCAGTATTTT.

The chain couples TRBV7-2 to TRBJ1-2, with 8 positions matching TRBD1. J lost 4 bases, V lost 6 bases, and 10 bases had no gene match. The germline V gene has CDR1 SGHTA and CDR2 FQGNSA. The CDR3 is made up of 15 amino acids. CDR3 DNA: TGTGCCAGCAGGAGGACAGGGCGCGGATTCTATGGCTACACCTTC. Its translation is CASRRTGRGFYGYTF.

The gene calls are TRBV29-1 and TRBJ2-7; D perhaps matches TRBD2 (5 bases). Trimming pared 7 bases from V and 3 bases from J, leaving 16 bases between. CDR1 and CDR2 (germline): SQVTM, ANQGSEA. The CDR3 has 13 amino acids. CDR3 sequence: CSAEGTVSYEQYF. DNA of the CDR3: TGCAGCGCCGAGGGTACAGTGAGCTACGAGCAGTACTTC.

This clone was detected a few times. The chain combines TRBV10-3 with TRBJ2-1; the D is unclear. The CDR3 is made up of 15 amino acids. Germline loops: CDR1 ENHRY, CDR2 SYGVKD. Trimming left V 0 bases short and J 7 bases short, with 13 bases between. DNA for the CDR3: TGTGCCATCAGTGAGTCGGGCGTTGTTAGGAATGAGCAGTTCTTC. Translation: CAISESGVVRNEQFF.